The clone carrying this TCR beta chain was seen just once. This sample was taken from a study of blood T cell repertoires in COVID-19. Germline-derived CDR1 and CDR2 are MNHNY and SVGAGI (reference sequence). The length of the CDR3 is 11 residues. Trimming left V 5 bases short and J 7 bases short, with 9 bases between. The protocol was immunoSEQ multiplex PCR, while the TCRdb copy is restricted to in-frame clones and leaves out a portion. The profile covers about 180,000 clones, with approximately 80% appearing a single time and approximately 7.1% taken by the ten largest. This chain connects TRBV6-6 to TRBJ2-7; TRBD2 is a possible D gene (6 bases). Sequencing was done on a sample of peripheral blood. The receptor's source is a human donor in a cohort sampled during active COVID-19. The CDR3 nucleotides read TGTGCCAGCAGTGGGGGGACGGAGCAGTACTTC. Amino acid sequence: CASSGGTEQYF.